This is a list of T cell receptor beta chains from one sample in a study of blood T cells in healthy people across ages. TCRdb re-analysed the 5' RACE reads in MiXCR, keeping a single row per CDR3 protein. The profile covers around 710,000 distinct CDR3 sequences, with 35% to 45% appearing a single time and 20% taken by the ten largest. Sequencing was done on a sample of blood. The receptors stem from a woman aged 60-75 years in good health. Each CDR3 is given with its conserved first and last residue. Fields, in order: clone size, V gene, J gene, D gene, CDR3 DNA, CDR3 protein. A D gene is named only where the DNA matches it firmly. Clone sizes are given selectively: once, few, many, or a class where the clone is expanded.

clone_size: .
v_call: TRBV29-1
j_call: TRBJ2-5
d_call: .
cdr3_nt: TGCAGCGGGATTCATGAAAAACAAGAGACCCAGTACTTC
cdr3_aa: CSGIHEKQETQYF

clone_size: .
v_call: TRBV21-1
j_call: TRBJ2-5
d_call: .
cdr3_nt: TGTGCCAGCAGCAAAGCGTCCGGGTCCCAGTACTTC
cdr3_aa: CASSKASGSQYF

clone_size: .
v_call: TRBV12-3/TRBV12-4
j_call: TRBJ1-2
d_call: TRBD1
cdr3_nt: TGTGCCAGCAGTACCGGGACAGCAAACTATGGCTACACCTTC
cdr3_aa: CASSTGTANYGYTF

clone_size: .
v_call: TRBV10-3
j_call: TRBJ2-7
d_call: TRBD2
cdr3_nt: TGTGCCATCAGCCCAACGCCGGGACTAGCAGGCTACGAGCAGTACTTC
cdr3_aa: CAISPTPGLAGYEQYF

clone_size: .
v_call: TRBV11-3
j_call: TRBJ2-1
d_call: TRBD2
cdr3_nt: TGTGCCAGCAGCTTAGAGGCGGGAGGGCAGGGTGAGCAGTTCTTC
cdr3_aa: CASSLEAGGQGEQFF

clone_size: .
v_call: TRBV6-2/TRBV6-3
j_call: TRBJ2-2
d_call: TRBD1
cdr3_nt: TGTGCCAGCAGTTGGGACAGGGACACCGGGGAGCTGTTTTTT
cdr3_aa: CASSWDRDTGELFF

clone_size: .
v_call: TRBV15
j_call: TRBJ1-5
d_call: .
cdr3_nt: TGTGCCACCAGCAGAGATCTGGGTCAGGGTAATCAGCCCCAGCATTTT
cdr3_aa: CATSRDLGQGNQPQHF

clone_size: .
v_call: TRBV6-6
j_call: TRBJ2-7
d_call: .
cdr3_nt: TGTGCCAGCAGTTCCCCGACTCTGAGCTCCTACGAGCAGTACTTC
cdr3_aa: CASSSPTLSSYEQYF

clone_size: .
v_call: TRBV28
j_call: TRBJ2-4
d_call: TRBD2
cdr3_nt: TGTGCCAGCACCCTAGGGTCGGGACTAGATAGGTCCAAAAACATTCAGTACTTC
cdr3_aa: CASTLGSGLDRSKNIQYF

clone_size: many
v_call: TRBV12-3/TRBV12-4
j_call: TRBJ2-1
d_call: TRBD1
cdr3_nt: TGTGCCAGCAGTTTAGGGGAGTGGACAGGGGGCTACAATGAGCAGTTCTTC
cdr3_aa: CASSLGEWTGGYNEQFF

clone_size: few
v_call: TRBV20-1
j_call: TRBJ1-5
d_call: TRBD1
cdr3_nt: TGCAGTGCGGGGGGACAGGGCCAGCCCCAGCATTTT
cdr3_aa: CSAGGQGQPQHF

clone_size: .
v_call: TRBV28
j_call: TRBJ2-5
d_call: .
cdr3_nt: TGTGCCAGCCTCTGGGGGCCCGGGAGCCCGCAAGAGACCCAGTACTTC
cdr3_aa: CASLWGPGSPQETQYF

clone_size: .
v_call: TRBV29-1
j_call: TRBJ2-1
d_call: TRBD2
cdr3_nt: TGCAGCGTGACCGGGACTAGCGGGGACAGCTCCTACAATGAGCAGTTCTTC
cdr3_aa: CSVTGTSGDSSYNEQFF

clone_size: .
v_call: TRBV20-1
j_call: TRBJ1-1
d_call: TRBD1
cdr3_nt: TGCAGTGCTACTAAAACCGGGACAGTCGTCGTCCGAGCTTTCTTT
cdr3_aa: CSATKTGTVVVRAFF

clone_size: .
v_call: TRBV11-2
j_call: TRBJ2-7
d_call: .
cdr3_nt: TGTGCCAGCAGCGAAGATCCCCGCCAGACAGCAGCCTACGAGCAGTACTTC
cdr3_aa: CASSEDPRQTAAYEQYF

clone_size: .
v_call: TRBV6-2/TRBV6-3
j_call: TRBJ1-5
d_call: TRBD1
cdr3_nt: TGTGCCAGCGCTCAGGGGGCTAGTCAGCCCCAGCATTTT
cdr3_aa: CASAQGASQPQHF

clone_size: .
v_call: TRBV5-1
j_call: TRBJ2-7
d_call: .
cdr3_nt: TGCGCCAGCAGCTCGCTGGACGGAGACTACGAGCAGTACTTC
cdr3_aa: CASSSLDGDYEQYF

clone_size: many
v_call: TRBV20-1
j_call: TRBJ1-1
d_call: .
cdr3_nt: TGCAGTGCTACTCGGACTTTCGCTGAAGCTTTCTTT
cdr3_aa: CSATRTFAEAFF

clone_size: .
v_call: TRBV25-1
j_call: TRBJ2-1
d_call: TRBD2
cdr3_nt: TGTGCCAGCAGTGAATCTAGCGGGGGGTTCTACAATGAGCAGTTCTTC
cdr3_aa: CASSESSGGFYNEQFF

clone_size: few
v_call: TRBV7-6
j_call: TRBJ1-4
d_call: .
cdr3_nt: TGTGCCAGCAGCGTTACGACCGAAAAACTGTTTTTT
cdr3_aa: CASSVTTEKLFF

clone_size: .
v_call: TRBV4-2
j_call: TRBJ2-7
d_call: TRBD2
cdr3_nt: TGTGCCAGCAGCCAGGTCGGGGAGGGCGAGCAGTACTTC
cdr3_aa: CASSQVGEGEQYF

clone_size: .
v_call: TRBV12-3/TRBV12-4
j_call: TRBJ2-1
d_call: TRBD2
cdr3_nt: TGTGCCAGCAGTTTCGGGGGGACGGATGAGCAGTTCTTC
cdr3_aa: CASSFGGTDEQFF

clone_size: .
v_call: TRBV5-1
j_call: TRBJ2-3
d_call: .
cdr3_nt: TGCGCCAGTCAGCTCGGAGCGGAGAGCACAGATACGCAGTATTTT
cdr3_aa: CASQLGAESTDTQYF

clone_size: .
v_call: TRBV10-3
j_call: TRBJ1-4
d_call: .
cdr3_nt: TGTGCCATCAGTGAGTCAAAGGGGAATAGAATTGCAACTAATGAAAAACTGTTTTTT
cdr3_aa: CAISESKGNRIATNEKLFF

clone_size: few
v_call: TRBV21-1
j_call: TRBJ2-7
d_call: .
cdr3_nt: TGTGCCAGCAGCGACAGGAGGGCCTACGAGCAGTACTTC
cdr3_aa: CASSDRRAYEQYF

clone_size: .
v_call: TRBV5-1
j_call: TRBJ1-1
d_call: .
cdr3_nt: TGCGCCAGCAGCGCTTCAGGGTGGGACACTGAAGCTTTCTTT
cdr3_aa: CASSASGWDTEAFF

clone_size: .
v_call: TRBV20-1
j_call: TRBJ2-1
d_call: TRBD2
cdr3_nt: TGCAGTGCTAGAGCCCACCCTACTAGCGGGATTCGAAAAAGCTCCTACAATGAGCAGTTCTTC
cdr3_aa: CSARAHPTSGIRKSSYNEQFF

clone_size: few
v_call: TRBV6-6
j_call: TRBJ2-1
d_call: TRBD2
cdr3_nt: TGTGCCAGCGGCGGACTAGGCTCCTACAATGAGCAGTTCTTC
cdr3_aa: CASGGLGSYNEQFF

clone_size: few
v_call: TRBV20-1
j_call: TRBJ2-3
d_call: TRBD1
cdr3_nt: TGCAGTGCCCTGACAGGGGGTACAGATACGCAGTATTTT
cdr3_aa: CSALTGGTDTQYF

clone_size: .
v_call: TRBV20-1
j_call: TRBJ2-1
d_call: TRBD2
cdr3_nt: TGCAGTGCTAGACCTAGCGGGGGGATCTCCTACAATGAGCAGTTCTTC
cdr3_aa: CSARPSGGISYNEQFF